The 15 T cell receptor beta chains below come from one sample, sequenced in a study of T cell changes during pregnancy in multiple sclerosis (dated by TCRdb to the late 2010s). The library was obtained by the immunoSEQ multiplex PCR assay. The clones in this table, taken by TCRdb from immuneACCESS, are in-frame only. Not every clone is retained; where verified, under half of the shortfall comes from an unresolved V gene, and the cause of the rest is unknown. For this sample there are 50,000 to 65,000 clones; 80% to 95% appear just once. Approximately 6.5% of the sample rests with the top ten. The specimen comprised peripheral blood, sampled in the third trimester of pregnancy. The receptors here all came from a female donor in good health, enrolled as a control in a pregnancy study.

The rearrangement uses TRBV9 and TRBJ1-1, with 7 bases fitting TRBD1. The germline gives CDR1 SGDLS, CDR2 YYNGEE. Losses at the gene ends were 6 bases for V and 3 bases for J; bases not matched to a gene: 8. The CDR3 consists of 14 residues. Here the CDR3 reads CASTLLDRHTEAFF. CDR3 in DNA: TGTGCCAGCACCCTACTGGACAGGCACACTGAAGCTTTCTTT.

The V gene is TRBV5-1, the J gene TRBJ2-5; TRBD1 is a possible D gene (6 bases). Germline assignment: CDR1 SGHRS and CDR2 YFSETQ. The CDR3 runs to 15 residues. With 5 bases removed from V and 1 base from J, the gap between germline ends came to 15 bases. CDR3 DNA sequence: TGCGCCAGCAGTGCGCTGGGACACGCCCAAGAGACCCAGTACTTC. Its translation is CASSALGHAQETQYF.

This sequence joins TRBV14 and TRBJ1-2; TRBD1 is a possible D gene (6 bases). The CDR3 runs 14 residues. The V end was cut by 2 bases, the J end by 4 bases, with 11 bases between. CDR1 and CDR2 (germline): SGHDN, FVKESK. The CDR3 DNA follows: TGTGCCAGCAGCCAATCTACAGGGCCCTATGGCTACACCTTC. Residues: CASSQSTGPYGYTF.

The V and J genes are TRBV5-1 and TRBJ1-1; D is unresolved. Germline CDR1 SGHRS, CDR2 YFSETQ. The CDR3 spans 14 residues. Deletions cut 4 bases from V and 1 base from J, with 11 bases between. CDR3 amino acids: CASSPQLKNTEAFF. DNA of the CDR3: TGCGCCAGCAGCCCGCAACTTAAGAACACTGAAGCTTTCTTT.

This clone was seen just once. The J gene is TRBJ2-2, the V gene TRBV11-2, with no clear D. The CDR3 totals 15 residues. V dropped 1 base and J dropped 1 base, with 7 bases sitting between them. CDR1 is SGHAT, CDR2 FQNNGV, per germline. The CDR3 nucleotides read TGTGCCAGCAGCTTAGCGCCGAGGAACACCGGGGAGCTGTTTTTT. Its translation: CASSLAPRNTGELFF.

This chain connects TRBV18 to TRBJ2-2; D is undetermined. The CDR3 covers 15 residues. V shed 0 bases and J shed 5 bases, with 10 bases lying between them. Germline V gene lookup returns CDR1 KGHSH and CDR2 LQKENI. The CDR3 is CASSPPHSGTGELFF. In nucleotides, the CDR3 is TGTGCCAGCTCACCACCCCACTCGGGTACCGGGGAGCTGTTTTTT.

Only one count was recorded for this clone. This sequence joins TRBV9 and TRBJ2-3; 9 nucleotides line up with TRBD2. This CDR3 is 18 amino acids long. Germline V gene sequence: CDR1 SGDLS, CDR2 YYNGEE. Unmatched junction bases numbered 13, after V lost 4 bases and J lost 1 base. For the CDR3, the DNA is TGTGCCAGCAGCCCACCACCCCTTAGCGGGGGACGCACAGATACGCAGTATTTT. Its translation: CASSPPPLSGGRTDTQYF.

The chain joins TRBV4-1 to TRBJ2-5; 9 bases are shared with TRBD2. The germline V gene has CDR1 MGHRA and CDR2 YSYEKL. The CDR3 is made up of 16 amino acids. With V trimmed by 2 bases and J by 5 bases, 9 bases remained unmatched. The CDR3 DNA reads as TGCGCCAGCAGCCAAATTAGCGGGAGAGGGAAGGAGACCCAGTACTTC. Translation: CASSQISGRGKETQYF.

The table lists this clone with a few counts. V usage is TRBV27 and J usage is TRBJ1-4, with TRBD1 as a possible D gene (5 bases). The CDR3 contains 16 residues. The V end was cut by 3 bases, the J end by 3 bases, with 14 bases between. Germline CDR1 MNHEY, CDR2 SMNVEV (reference sequence). CDR3 region: CASSLGPGEANEKLFF. Here the CDR3 DNA reads TGTGCCAGCAGTTTGGGGCCGGGGGAAGCTAATGAAAAACTGTTTTTT.

The chain uses TRBV5-6 and TRBJ1-2; D gene uncertain. Trimming removed 1 base from V and 2 bases from J, with 12 bases in between. CDR1 is SGHDT, CDR2 YYEEEE, per germline. The CDR3 totals 15 residues. CDR3: CASSLLVAVNYGYTF. The CDR3 DNA reads as TGTGCCAGCAGCTTGCTGGTGGCAGTCAACTATGGCTACACCTTC.

The gene calls are TRBV19 and TRBJ2-7; the D gene is possibly TRBD1 (7 bases). The CDR3 covers 15 residues. Germline-derived CDR1 and CDR2 are LNHDA and SQIVND (reference sequence). The V gene lost 8 bases and the J gene lost 3 bases, with 20 bases spanning the gap. CDR3 region: CASSYLGGGGYEQYF. CDR3 DNA: TGTGCCAGTTCCTACCTAGGAGGGGGCGGCTACGAGCAGTACTTC.

In its sample, this clone was seen a few times. The chain couples TRBV5-4 to TRBJ1-2; D possibly corresponds to TRBD1 (6 bases). Germline V gene lookup returns CDR1 SGHNT and CDR2 YYREEE (reference sequence). V gave up 4 bases and J gave up 5 bases, with 15 bases separating them. This CDR3 has 14 residues. The CDR3 spells CASSPGGQKYGYTF. DNA of the CDR3: TGTGCCAGCAGCCCGGGGGGCCAGAAATATGGCTACACCTTC.

The gene calls are TRBV15 and TRBJ2-5; 12 positions agree with TRBD2. The junction had 7 bases not matched to a gene; V was cut back by 3 bases and J by 2 bases. The CDR3 covers 17 residues. From germline, CDR1 is LNHNV and CDR2 YYDKDF (reference sequence). The CDR3 protein is CATSSGGLAGRQETQYF. The CDR3 DNA reads TGTGCCACCAGCAGCGGAGGACTAGCGGGAAGGCAAGAGACCCAGTACTTC.

The chain is built from TRBV30 and TRBJ2-3; D is undetermined. The germline gives CDR1 GTSNPN, CDR2 SVGIG (reference sequence). The CDR3 spans 15 residues. V was clipped by 0 bases and J by 5 bases, with 15 bases between them. The CDR3 nucleotides are TGTGCCTGGAGTGTACGGTTCCCGCCCGGAGATACGCAGTATTTT. Translated: CAWSVRFPPGDTQYF.

The chain uses TRBV2 and TRBJ1-1, with D unresolved. Trimming took off 6 bases at V and 6 bases at J, with 11 bases between the two ends. The CDR3 is made up of 12 amino acids. Per germline, CDR1 SNHLY and CDR2 FYNNEI. The CDR3 DNA is TGTGCCAGCAGGGGAGGCAGCTCTGAAGCTTTCTTT. The encoded protein is CASRGGSSEAFF.